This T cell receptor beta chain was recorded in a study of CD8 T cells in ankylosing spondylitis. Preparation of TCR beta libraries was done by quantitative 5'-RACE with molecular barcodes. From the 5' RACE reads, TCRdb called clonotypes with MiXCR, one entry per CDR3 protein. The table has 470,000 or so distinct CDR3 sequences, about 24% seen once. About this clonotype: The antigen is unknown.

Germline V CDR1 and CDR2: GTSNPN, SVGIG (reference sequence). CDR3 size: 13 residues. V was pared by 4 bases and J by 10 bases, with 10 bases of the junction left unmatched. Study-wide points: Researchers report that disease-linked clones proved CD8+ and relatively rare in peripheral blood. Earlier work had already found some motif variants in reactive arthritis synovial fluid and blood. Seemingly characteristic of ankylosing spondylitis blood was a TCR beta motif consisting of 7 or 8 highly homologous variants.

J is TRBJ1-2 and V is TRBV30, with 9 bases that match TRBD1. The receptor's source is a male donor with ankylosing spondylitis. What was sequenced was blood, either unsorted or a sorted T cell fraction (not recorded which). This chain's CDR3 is CAWNVPRQGDYTF. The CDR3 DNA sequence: TGTGCCTGGAATGTTCCCCGACAGGGGGACTACACCTTC.